The 20 T cell receptor beta chains below all came from one sample that was sequenced in a study of post-analysis software for immune sequencing data. Study-level findings and limits: Patients carried several TRBV segments more frequently than controls did, and TRBV5-6, TRBV5-1 and TRBV20-1 were among them.

Unique molecular identifiers were built into the TCR beta cDNA libraries. One entry per CDR3 protein results from TCRdb running MiXCR on the PCR reads. The sample lists 700,000 to 800,000 distinct CDR3 sequences; just under 30% were seen once. Their antigens remain unidentified. The sample taken for sequencing was blood. The source is a girl aged 10 to 17 with multiple sclerosis.

The V and J genes are TRBV6-4 and TRBJ2-5, with no clear D. Germline loops: CDR1 MRHNA, CDR2 SNTAGT. Trimming stripped 8 bases from V and 4 bases from J, with 11 bases between. The CDR3 contains 12 residues. The CDR3 nucleotides are TGTGCCAGCCAGTTACTGGGAGAGACCCAGTACTTC. Translating gives CASQLLGETQYF.

In this sample, this clonotype turned up a few times. The J gene is TRBJ2-1, the V gene TRBV5-1; either TRBD1 or TRBD2 may supply D (5 bases each). This CDR3 has 12 amino acids. CDR1 is SGHRS and CDR2 is YFSETQ in the germline V gene. V was shortened by 1 base and J by 10 bases, with 9 bases between the two germline ends. CDR3 coding DNA: TGCGCCAGCAGCTTGCAGGGACGCGAGCAGTTCTTC. Amino acids: CASSLQGREQFF.

This clonotype was detected a few times. The rearrangement joins TRBV2 to TRBJ1-2; D gene unclear. The CDR3 is 13 amino acids. Germline V gene sequence: CDR1 SNHLY, CDR2 FYNNEI. V dropped 7 bases and J dropped 0 bases, with 9 bases sitting between them. The CDR3 coding sequence is TGTGCCAGCACCGGGCATACTAACTATGGCTACACCTTC. Protein: CASTGHTNYGYTF.

This clonotype was seen a few times. Just one base apart from a much larger clone, this may be a read error. The chain joins TRBV5-1 to TRBJ2-6; D is perhaps TRBD1 (5 bases). Germline values: CDR1 SGHRS, CDR2 YFSETQ. The CDR3 is made up of 17 amino acids. The CDR3 is CASSFIQSVSGANVRTF. CDR3 coding DNA: TGCGCCAGCAGCTTTATACAGAGCGTCTCTGGGGCCAACGTCCGGACTTTC. Using reference TRBV5-1 and TRBJ2-6 for the parts outside the CDR3, the full variable domain is KAGVTQTPRYLIKTRGQQVTLSCSPISGHRSVSWYQQTPGQGLQFLFEYFSETQRNKGNFPGRFSGRQFSNSRSEMNVSTLELGDSALYLCASSFIQSVSGANVRTFGAGSRLTVL.

The CDR3 DNA reads TGTGCCAGCAGCCAAGCGGCAGGGGGGTACAATGAGCAGTTCTTC. Its translation is CASSQAAGGYNEQFF. The gene calls are TRBV3-1 and TRBJ2-1, with D possibly TRBD1 on 7 matching bases. V shed 1 base and J shed 4 bases, with 11 bases lying between them. The germline V gene encodes CDR1 LGHDT and CDR2 YNNKEL (reference sequence). The CDR3 has 15 amino acids.

This clonotype was seen a few times. This chain connects TRBV20-1 to TRBJ2-3; no clear D. The CDR3 extends over 14 amino acids. V gave up 6 bases and J gave up 2 bases, with 15 bases separating them. Germline assignment: CDR1 DFQATT and CDR2 SNEGSKA (reference sequence). CDR3 region: CSAIKTAITDTQYF. CDR3 nucleotide sequence: TGCAGTGCAATAAAGACGGCTATCACAGATACGCAGTATTTT.

The rearrangement links TRBV7-2 to TRBJ2-1; no firm D call. CDR3 length: 14 residues. CDR1 and CDR2 from the germline V gene are SGHTA and FQGNSA. V gave up 6 bases and J gave up 9 bases, with 18 bases separating them. In DNA form, the CDR3 reads TGTGCCAGCAGTTTGGCTTTAAATGTGGGTGAGCAGTTCTTC. Translating it yields CASSLALNVGEQFF.

This clonotype was observed a handful of times. V usage is TRBV24-1 and J usage is TRBJ2-7, with 9 nucleotides matching TRBD2. The CDR3 runs to 15 residues. With 4 bases clipped from V and 6 bases from J, the junction kept 9 bases outside the gene matches. From germline, CDR1 is KGHDR and CDR2 SFDVKD. CDR3 residues: CATSDPRTSVGEQYF. CDR3 nucleotide sequence: TGTGCCACCAGTGACCCCCGGACTAGCGTAGGCGAGCAGTACTTC.

This clonotype was seen only a few times. The chain recombines TRBV5-1 with TRBJ2-2, with D unclear. With 1 base removed from V and 0 bases from J, the gap between germline ends came to 10 bases. The CDR3 runs 16 residues. CDR1 and CDR2 (germline): SGHRS, YFSETQ. CDR3 sequence (DNA): TGCGCCAGCAGCTTGACAAGAAACGCGAACACCGGGGAGCTGTTTTTT. It encodes CASSLTRNANTGELFF. The full variable domain, in which reference TRBV5-1 and TRBJ2-2 provide the parts outside the CDR3, is KAGVTQTPRYLIKTRGQQVTLSCSPISGHRSVSWYQQTPGQGLQFLFEYFSETQRNKGNFPGRFSGRQFSNSRSEMNVSTLELGDSALYLCASSLTRNANTGELFFGEGSRLTVL.

V gene TRBV28 combines with J gene TRBJ2-7; D is perhaps TRBD1 or TRBD2 (5 bases each). V was trimmed by 4 bases and J by 6 bases, leaving 16 bases between them. Germline CDR1 is MDHEN and CDR2 is SYDVKM. There are 14 residues in the CDR3. The CDR3 is CASSSNLSGTEQYF. The CDR3 bases are TGTGCCAGCAGTTCTAACCTCTCAGGGACCGAGCAGTACTTC.

This chain links TRBV2 with TRBJ1-4; D uncertain. The CDR3 spans 13 residues. The V end lost 7 bases, the J end lost 6 bases, and 12 bases lay between the germline ends. The V gene's germline CDR1 is SNHLY and CDR2 FYNNEI. The CDR3 sequence is CASNPYGDEKLFF. For the CDR3, the DNA is TGTGCCAGCAACCCCTACGGCGATGAAAAACTGTTTTTT.

This rearrangement joins TRBV7-2 to TRBJ2-3, with 9 bases identical to TRBD2. CDR3 size: 19 residues. Germline CDR1 reads SGHTA; CDR2 reads FQGNSA. V gave up 5 bases and J gave up 0 bases; unmatched junction bases: 15. CDR3 in amino acids: CASSRLRRGGLASTDTQYF. The CDR3 coding sequence is TGTGCCAGCAGCCGCCTAAGGCGGGGGGGCCTGGCTAGCACAGATACGCAGTATTTT.

The chain employs TRBV12-3 or TRBV12-4 and TRBJ2-3; no definite D call. V was cut by 3 bases and J by 5 bases, with 12 bases left in between. The CDR3 consists of 14 residues. For the CDR3, the DNA is TGTGCCAGCAGTTTCCGGTACGACATAGATACGCAGTATTTT. This encodes CASSFRYDIDTQYF.

This clonotype occurred a few times. The J gene is TRBJ2-5, the V gene TRBV13; D unclear. CDR3 size: 13 residues. The germline CDR1 and CDR2 sequences are PRHDT and FYEKMQ (reference sequence). Trimming left V 5 bases short and J 5 bases short, with 12 bases between. The CDR3 sequence: CASSLQLLETQYF. In DNA, the CDR3 is TGTGCCAGCAGCCTACAGTTACTGGAGACCCAGTACTTC.

The sample holds one count of this clonotype. This chain links TRBV7-2 with TRBJ2-7, with unresolved D. The CDR3 has 15 amino acids. With 5 bases removed from V and 1 base from J, the gap between germline ends came to 15 bases. CDR1 and CDR2 (germline): SGHTA, FQGNSA. CDR3 in DNA: TGTGCCAGCAGCCCGGACCGTTTTAGATCCTACGAGCAGTACTTC. Translation: CASSPDRFRSYEQYF.

The rearrangement links TRBV7-2 to TRBJ2-7, with 8 positions matching TRBD1. The CDR3 runs 14 residues. Looked up from germline, CDR1 is SGHTA and CDR2 is FQGNSA. The V segment lost 6 bases and the J segment 3 bases; nucleotides outside the gene matches: 7. The CDR3 protein is CASSSGTGYYEQYF. CDR3 nucleotide sequence: TGTGCCAGCAGTTCCGGGACAGGTTACTACGAGCAGTACTTC.

V is TRBV7-2 and J is TRBJ2-1; D may be TRBD2 (6 bases). This CDR3 is built from 13 residues. From germline, CDR1 is SGHTA and CDR2 FQGNSA. V gave up 2 bases and J gave up 13 bases, with 15 bases separating them. The CDR3 loop reads CASSLTGGRAQFF. The CDR3 coding sequence is TGTGCCAGCAGCTTAACTGGAGGGCGGGCACAGTTCTTC.

The chain couples TRBV5-5 to TRBJ1-1; D unclear. Per the germline V gene, CDR1 is SGHKS and CDR2 is YYEKEE (reference sequence). V was cut by 4 bases and J by 7 bases, with 8 bases left in between. CDR3 length: 11 amino acids. CDR3 loop: CASSATFEAFF. For the CDR3, the DNA is TGTGCCAGCAGCGCGACCTTTGAAGCTTTCTTT.

The chain is built from TRBV13 and TRBJ2-5, with D unclear. Germline V CDR1 and CDR2: PRHDT, FYEKMQ (reference sequence). Trimming removed 1 base from V and 5 bases from J, with 11 bases in between. This CDR3 is 14 amino acids long. CDR3 amino acids: CASSLVGSRETQYF. The CDR3 DNA is TGTGCCAGCAGCTTAGTTGGGTCCCGGGAGACCCAGTACTTC.

This chain links TRBV15 with TRBJ1-4, with 7 bases fitting TRBD1. Looked up from germline, CDR1 is LNHNV and CDR2 is YYDKDF (reference sequence). CDR3 length: 15 amino acids. V lost 1 base to trimming and J lost 8 bases; unmatched junction nucleotides: 7. The CDR3 DNA sequence: TGTGCCACCAGCAGAGCAGACAGGGCAAAGGAAAAACTGTTTTTT. Translation gives CATSRADRAKEKLFF. The full variable domain, rest sourced from reference TRBV15 and TRBJ1-4, is DAMVIQNPRYQVTQFGKPVTLSCSQTLNHNVMYWYQQKSSQAPKLLFHYYDKDFNNEADTPDNFQSRRPNTSFCFLDIRSPGLGDTAMYLCATSRADRAKEKLFFGSGTQLSVL.